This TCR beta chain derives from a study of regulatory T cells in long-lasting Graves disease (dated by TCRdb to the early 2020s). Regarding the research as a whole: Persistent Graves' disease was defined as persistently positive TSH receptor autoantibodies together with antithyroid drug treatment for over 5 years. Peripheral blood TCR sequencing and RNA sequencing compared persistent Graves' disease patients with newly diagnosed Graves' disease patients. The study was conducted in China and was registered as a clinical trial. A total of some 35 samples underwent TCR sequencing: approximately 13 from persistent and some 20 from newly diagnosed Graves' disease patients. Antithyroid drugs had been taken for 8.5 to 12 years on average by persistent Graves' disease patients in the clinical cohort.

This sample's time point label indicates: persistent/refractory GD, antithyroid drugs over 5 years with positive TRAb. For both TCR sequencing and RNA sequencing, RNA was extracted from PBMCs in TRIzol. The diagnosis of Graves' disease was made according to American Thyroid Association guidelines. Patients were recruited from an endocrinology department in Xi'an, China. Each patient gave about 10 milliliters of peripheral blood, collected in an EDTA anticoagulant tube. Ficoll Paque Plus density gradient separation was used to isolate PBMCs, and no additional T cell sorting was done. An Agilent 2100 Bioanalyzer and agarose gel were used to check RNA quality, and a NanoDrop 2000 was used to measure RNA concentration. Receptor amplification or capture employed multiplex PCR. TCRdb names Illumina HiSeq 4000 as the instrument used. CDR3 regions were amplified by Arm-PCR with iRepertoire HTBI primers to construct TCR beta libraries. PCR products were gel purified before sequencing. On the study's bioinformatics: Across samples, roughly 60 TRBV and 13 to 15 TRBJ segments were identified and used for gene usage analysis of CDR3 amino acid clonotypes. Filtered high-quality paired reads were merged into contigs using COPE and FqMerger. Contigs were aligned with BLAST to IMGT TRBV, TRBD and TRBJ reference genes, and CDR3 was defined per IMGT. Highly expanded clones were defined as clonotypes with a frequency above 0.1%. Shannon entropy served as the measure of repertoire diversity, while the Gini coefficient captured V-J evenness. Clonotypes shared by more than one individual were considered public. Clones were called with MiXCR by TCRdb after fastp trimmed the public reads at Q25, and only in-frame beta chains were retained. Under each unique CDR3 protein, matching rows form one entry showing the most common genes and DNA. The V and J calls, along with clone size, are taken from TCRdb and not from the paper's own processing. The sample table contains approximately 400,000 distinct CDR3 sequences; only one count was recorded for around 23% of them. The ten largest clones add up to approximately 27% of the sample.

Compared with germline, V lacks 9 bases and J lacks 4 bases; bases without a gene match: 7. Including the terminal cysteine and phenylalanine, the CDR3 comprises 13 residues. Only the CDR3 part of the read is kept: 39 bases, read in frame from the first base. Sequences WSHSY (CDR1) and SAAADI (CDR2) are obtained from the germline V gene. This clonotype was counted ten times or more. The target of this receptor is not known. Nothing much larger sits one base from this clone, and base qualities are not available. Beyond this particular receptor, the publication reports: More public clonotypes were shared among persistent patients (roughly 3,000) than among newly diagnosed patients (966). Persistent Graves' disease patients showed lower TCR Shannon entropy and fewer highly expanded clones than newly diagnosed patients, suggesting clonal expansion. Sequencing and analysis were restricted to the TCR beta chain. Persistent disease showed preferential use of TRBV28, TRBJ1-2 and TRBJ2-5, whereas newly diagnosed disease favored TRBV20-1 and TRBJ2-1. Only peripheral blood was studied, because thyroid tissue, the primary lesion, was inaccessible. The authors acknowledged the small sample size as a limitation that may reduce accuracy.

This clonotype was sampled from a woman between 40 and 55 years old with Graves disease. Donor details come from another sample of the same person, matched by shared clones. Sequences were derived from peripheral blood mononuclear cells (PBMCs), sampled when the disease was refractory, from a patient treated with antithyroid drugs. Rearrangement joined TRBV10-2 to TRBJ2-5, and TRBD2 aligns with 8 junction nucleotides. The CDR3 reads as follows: CARISGRGETQYF. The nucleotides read TGCGCCAGGATCAGCGGGAGAGGAGAGACCCAGTACTTC.